The 13 T cell receptor beta chains below were found in one sample sequenced in a study of T cells in Graves' hyperthyroidism and ophthalmopathy. TCR beta CDR3 regions were amplified from RNA transcripts. The HTBI primer set was used in a first-round RT-PCR of the TCR CDR3. In TCRdb, the multiplex PCR reads were re-called with MiXCR into one record per CDR3 protein. In the table there are fewer than 350,000 distinct CDR3 sequences, roughly 18% of which are singletons. The sequenced sample consisted of blood. The source of these receptors is a woman aged 50 to 60 with Graves' hyperthyroidism.

Written as DNA, the CDR3 is TGCAGTGCTAGAGCGGGACAGCCAAATTCACCCCTCCACTTT. Its protein is CSARAGQPNSPLHF. This chain links TRBV20-1 with TRBJ1-6; TRBD1 agrees at 7 bases. Germline lookup yields CDR1 DFQATT and CDR2 SNEGSKA (reference sequence). V was clipped by 1 base and J by 7 bases; unmatched bases: 4. CDR3 length: 14 residues.

A remark on this clonotype: Being one base from a much bigger clone, this may be a read error. The chain employs TRBV2 and TRBJ2-3; TRBD2 matches at 7 bases. The V segment lost 3 bases and the J segment 2 bases; nucleotides outside the gene matches: 14. The germline V gene encodes CDR1 SNHLY and CDR2 FYNNEI. The CDR3 contains 18 residues. This chain's CDR3 is CASSDGLVGGPDTDTQYF. As DNA, the CDR3 is TGTGCCAGCAGTGATGGGCTAGTGGGAGGGCCGGACACAGATACGCAGTATTTT.

This clonotype was observed a handful of times. The V and J genes are TRBV7-8 and TRBJ2-1; TRBD2 matches at 10 bases. Germline trimming cut 5 bases from V and 3 bases from J; bases unmatched to any gene: 7. The CDR3 length is 16 residues. Germline V CDR1 and CDR2: SGHVS, FQNEAQ. This chain's CDR3 is CASSLLAGLLYNEQFF. CDR3 DNA: TGTGCCAGCAGCCTACTAGCGGGGCTACTCTACAATGAGCAGTTCTTC. Supplemented by reference TRBV7-8 and TRBJ2-1, the full variable domain reads GAGVSQSPRYKVAKRGQDVALRCDPISGHVSLFWYQQALGQGPEFLTYFQNEAQLDKSGLPSDRFFAERPEGSVSTLKIQRTQQEDSAVYLCASSLLAGLLYNEQFFGPGTRLTVL.

The chain recombines TRBV7-8 with TRBJ2-5, with TRBD2 matching 11 bases. The CDR3 spans 16 residues. Trimming at V came to 1 base and at J to 5 bases, leaving 6 bases not matched to a gene. Per germline, CDR1 SGHVS and CDR2 FQNEAQ. The CDR3: CASSLGGSGGVETQYF. The CDR3 bases are TGTGCCAGCAGCTTAGGTGGTAGCGGGGGGGTGGAGACCCAGTACTTC.

This clonotype has only a few counts. For the CDR3, the DNA is TGCGCCAGCAGTGGGGAGCTTGGTCGCCCTGGCGGGAGTATGAATGAGCAGTTCTTC. This translates into CASSGELGRPGGSMNEQFF. The chain employs TRBV10-1 and TRBJ2-1; the match to TRBD2 covers 7 bases. Germline CDR1 reads WNHNN; CDR2 reads SYGVQD (reference sequence). CDR3 size: 19 residues. V lost 4 bases, J lost 7 bases, and 22 bases stayed unmatched.

V is TRBV10-3 and J is TRBJ2-2, with D possibly called TRBD1 or TRBD2 (6 bases each). Germline V gene data show CDR1 as ENHRY and CDR2 as SYGVKD. The CDR3 spans 13 residues. With 6 bases removed from V and 2 bases from J, the gap between germline ends came to 7 bases. The CDR3 loop reads CAISGGNTGELFF. The CDR3 DNA reads TGTGCCATCAGCGGGGGCAACACCGGGGAGCTGTTTTTT.

The chain employs TRBV4-1 and TRBJ1-6; D unclear. CDR1 MGHRA and CDR2 YSYEKL come from the germline V gene. This CDR3 is 13 amino acids long. The V and J ends lost 3 bases and 9 bases respectively, with 9 bases between them. This chain's CDR3 is CASSQMGSSPLHF. The CDR3, as DNA: TGCGCCAGCAGCCAGATGGGATCTTCACCCCTCCACTTT.

J is TRBJ2-2 and V is TRBV6-1; unclear D gene. Germline-derived CDR1 and CDR2 are MNHNS and SASEGT. Trimming took off 6 bases at V and 0 bases at J, with 8 bases between the two ends. This CDR3 has 14 residues. CDR3 DNA sequence: TGTGCCAGCAGCCAAGTCTCGAACACCGGGGAGCTGTTTTTT. Its translation: CASSQVSNTGELFF.

The chain carries TRBV18 and TRBJ1-2; TRBD1 is a possible D gene (5 bases). The CDR3 consists of 13 residues. CDR1 and CDR2 (germline): KGHSH, LQKENI. V gave up 3 bases and J gave up 8 bases, with 13 bases separating them. The DNA of the CDR3 is TGTGCCAGCTCACCGTGGGACCCTGAGGGCTACACCTTC. It translates to CASSPWDPEGYTF. Variable domain in full (rest from reference TRBV18 and TRBJ1-2): NAGVMQNPRHLVRRRGQEARLRCSPMKGHSHVYWYRQLPEEGLKFMVYLQKENIIDESGMPKERFSAEFPKEGPSILRIQQVVRGDSAAYFCASSPWDPEGYTFGSGTRLTVV.

This clonotype was observed a few times. The rearrangement joins TRBV5-1 to TRBJ2-2; tentatively, D is TRBD2 (7 bases). The CDR3 has 15 amino acids. The ends were cut back, 6 bases at V and 3 bases at J, with 15 bases in the middle. Looked up from germline, CDR1 is SGHRS and CDR2 is YFSETQ. CDR3 protein: CASTHRGAYTGELFF. For the CDR3, the DNA is TGCGCCAGCACACATCGGGGGGCTTACACCGGGGAGCTGTTTTTT.

In this sample, this clonotype turned up a few times. The chain uses TRBV4-2 and TRBJ1-1; D uncertain. This CDR3 contains 16 residues. The V gene lost 1 base and the J gene lost 0 bases, with 12 bases spanning the gap. Germline V CDR1 and CDR2: LGHNA, YNFKEQ. The chain's CDR3 is CASSQGPGLVNTEAFF. Here the CDR3 DNA reads TGTGCCAGCAGCCAAGGCCCGGGGTTGGTGAACACTGAAGCTTTCTTT.

This clonotype was seen a few times. The rearrangement uses TRBV5-1 and TRBJ1-6; 8 bases line up with TRBD1. This CDR3 spans 17 amino acids. Germline loops: CDR1 SGHRS, CDR2 YFSETQ. V trimming: 3 bases; J trimming: 9 bases; junction bases outside the gene matches: 14. The CDR3 DNA is TGCGCCAGCAGCTACAACTCAGGACAGGGTTTTGTTTCACCCCTCCACTTT. Amino acids: CASSYNSGQGFVSPLHF.

This clonotype was detected only a few times. The chain couples TRBV20-1 to TRBJ2-3, with D uncertain. The germline V gene has CDR1 DFQATT and CDR2 SNEGSKA (reference sequence). The V gene lost 1 base and the J gene lost 5 bases, with 13 bases spanning the gap. The CDR3 has 14 amino acids. CDR3 in amino acids: CSARGTAFQDTQYF. The DNA of the CDR3 is TGCAGTGCTAGAGGGACCGCTTTTCAAGATACGCAGTATTTT.